This entry concerns a single TCR beta chain. Its matching antigen is unknown. Profiled with immunoSEQ multiplex PCR; TCRdb holds only in-frame clones, not every one. Of approximately 110,000 clones detected, approximately 85% appear once; the ten largest clones hold approximately 2.4%. The data derive from a study of PD-L1 blockade in urothelial cancer. Study overall: From 0 to 3 prior chemotherapy regimens had been given to the patients. Analyses used blood from 3 weeks (second dose) and 6 weeks after treatment start.

Germline CDR1 MNHEY, CDR2 SMNVEV (reference sequence). CDR3 length equals 15 residues. With V trimmed by 4 bases and J by 0 bases, 4 bases remained unmatched. Points from the study as a whole: In blood sampled pretreatment, TCR clonality below the median predicted better survival.

It was locally advanced or metastatic urothelial carcinoma that patients had. V and J are TRBV27 and TRBJ2-7; 9 bases agree with TRBD1. The starting material was PBMCs, obtained around atezolizumab (anti-PD-L1) treatment. The source is a man aged 45 to 65 with urothelial cancer. For the CDR3, the DNA is TGTGCCAGCAGTTCCCGACAGGGGGTCTCCTACGAGCAGTACTTC. It is translated as CASSSRQGVSYEQYF.